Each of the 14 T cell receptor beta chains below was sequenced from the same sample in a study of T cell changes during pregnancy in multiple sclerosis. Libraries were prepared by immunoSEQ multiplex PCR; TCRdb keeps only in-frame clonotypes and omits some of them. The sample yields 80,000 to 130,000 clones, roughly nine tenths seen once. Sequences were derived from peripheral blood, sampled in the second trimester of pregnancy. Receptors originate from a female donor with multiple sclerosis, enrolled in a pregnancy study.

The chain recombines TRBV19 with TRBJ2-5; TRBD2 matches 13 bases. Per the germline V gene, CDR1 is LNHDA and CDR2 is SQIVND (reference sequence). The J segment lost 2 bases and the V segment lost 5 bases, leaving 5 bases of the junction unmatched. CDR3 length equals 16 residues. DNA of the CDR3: TGTGCCAGTAGTCGGACTAGCGGGAGTGGGCAAGAGACCCAGTACTTC. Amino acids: CASSRTSGSGQETQYF.

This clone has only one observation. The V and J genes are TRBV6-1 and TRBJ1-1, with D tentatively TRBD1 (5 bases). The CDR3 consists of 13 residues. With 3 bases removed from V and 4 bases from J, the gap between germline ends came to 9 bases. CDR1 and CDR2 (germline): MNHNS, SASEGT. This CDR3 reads CASSESRATEAFF. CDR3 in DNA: TGTGCCAGCAGTGAGAGCAGGGCCACTGAAGCTTTCTTT.

The chain's CDR3 is CASSLAGPPYEQYF. Written as DNA, the CDR3 is TGTGCCAGCAGCTTAGCGGGCCCTCCCTACGAGCAGTACTTC. J is TRBJ2-7 and V is TRBV6-1, with 7 bases aligning to TRBD2. Germline V gene lookup returns CDR1 MNHNS and CDR2 SASEGT. The V and J ends lost 6 bases and 2 bases, in that order; junction bases with no gene match: 7. The CDR3 has 14 amino acids.

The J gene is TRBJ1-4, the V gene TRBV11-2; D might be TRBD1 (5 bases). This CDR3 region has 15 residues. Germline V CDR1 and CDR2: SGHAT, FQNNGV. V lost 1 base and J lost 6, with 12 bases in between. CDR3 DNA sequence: TGTGCCAGCAGCTTAGGATGGGGCGCGGATGAAAAACTGTTTTTT. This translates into CASSLGWGADEKLFF.

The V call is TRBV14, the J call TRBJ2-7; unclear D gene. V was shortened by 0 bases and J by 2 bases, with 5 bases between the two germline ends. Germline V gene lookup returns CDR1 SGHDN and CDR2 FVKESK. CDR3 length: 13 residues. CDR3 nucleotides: TGTGCCAGCAGCCAAGAATACACCTACGAGCAGTACTTC. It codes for CASSQEYTYEQYF. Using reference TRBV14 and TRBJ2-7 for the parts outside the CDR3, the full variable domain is EAGVTQFPSHSVIEKGQTVTLRCDPISGHDNLYWYRRVMGKEIKFLLHFVKESKQDESGMPNNRFLAERTGGTYSTLKVQPAELEDSGVYFCASSQEYTYEQYFGPGTRLTVT.

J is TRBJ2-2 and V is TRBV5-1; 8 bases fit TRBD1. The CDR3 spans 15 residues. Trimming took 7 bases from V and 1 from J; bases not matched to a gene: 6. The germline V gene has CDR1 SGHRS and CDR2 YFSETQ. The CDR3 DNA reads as TGCGCCAGCTCCGGACAGGGCCTGAACACCGGGGAGCTGTTTTTT. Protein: CASSGQGLNTGELFF.

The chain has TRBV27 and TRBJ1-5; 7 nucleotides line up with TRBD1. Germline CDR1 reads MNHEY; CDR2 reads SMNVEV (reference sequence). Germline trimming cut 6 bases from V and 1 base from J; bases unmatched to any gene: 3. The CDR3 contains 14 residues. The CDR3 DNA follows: TGTGCCAGCAGATACAGGGGAAGCAATCAGCCCCAGCATTTT. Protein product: CASRYRGSNQPQHF.

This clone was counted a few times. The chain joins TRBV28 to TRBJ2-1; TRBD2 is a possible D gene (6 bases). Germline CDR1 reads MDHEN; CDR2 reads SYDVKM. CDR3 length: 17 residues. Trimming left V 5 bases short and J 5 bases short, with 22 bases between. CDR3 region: CASSATWTTPTHNEQFF. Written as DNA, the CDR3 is TGTGCCAGCAGTGCTACCTGGACTACCCCCACCCACAATGAGCAGTTCTTC.

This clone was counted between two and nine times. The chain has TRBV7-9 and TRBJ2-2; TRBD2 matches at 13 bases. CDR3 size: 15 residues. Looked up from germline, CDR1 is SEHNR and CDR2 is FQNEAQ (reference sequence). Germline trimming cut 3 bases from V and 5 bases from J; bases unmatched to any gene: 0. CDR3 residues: CASSLTSGGTGELFF. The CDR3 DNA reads TGTGCCAGCAGCTTGACTAGCGGGGGGACCGGGGAGCTGTTTTTT.

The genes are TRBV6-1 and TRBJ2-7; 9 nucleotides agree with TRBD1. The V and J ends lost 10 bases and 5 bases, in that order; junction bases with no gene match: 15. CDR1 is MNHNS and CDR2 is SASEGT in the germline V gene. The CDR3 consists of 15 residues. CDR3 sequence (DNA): TGTGCCACAGGAGGGACAGGGTCCGTCCTCGACGAGCAGTACTTC. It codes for CATGGTGSVLDEQYF.

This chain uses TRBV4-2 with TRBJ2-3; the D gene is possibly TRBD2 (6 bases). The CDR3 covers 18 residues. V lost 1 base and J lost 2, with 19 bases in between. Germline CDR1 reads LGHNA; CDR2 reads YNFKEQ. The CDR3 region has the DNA TGTGCCAGCAGCCAAGCTTATCCGGGACTTCCGTACACAGATACGCAGTATTTT. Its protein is CASSQAYPGLPYTDTQYF.

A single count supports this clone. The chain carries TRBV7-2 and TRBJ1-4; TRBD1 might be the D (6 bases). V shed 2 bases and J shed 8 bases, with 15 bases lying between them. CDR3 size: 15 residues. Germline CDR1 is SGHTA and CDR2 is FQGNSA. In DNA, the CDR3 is TGTGCCAGCAGCTTATGGGGGTCCAGGGGCGAAAAACTGTTTTTT. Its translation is CASSLWGSRGEKLFF. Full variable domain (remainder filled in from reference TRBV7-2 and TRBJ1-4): GAGVSQSPSNKVTEKGKDVELRCDPISGHTALYWYRQSLGQGLEFLIYFQGNSAPDKSGLPSDRFSAERTGGSVSTLTIQRTQQEDSAVYLCASSLWGSRGEKLFFGSGTQLSVL.

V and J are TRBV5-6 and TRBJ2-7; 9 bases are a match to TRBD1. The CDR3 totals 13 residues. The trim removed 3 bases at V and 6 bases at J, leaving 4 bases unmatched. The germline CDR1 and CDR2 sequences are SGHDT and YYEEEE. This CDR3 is CASSWDRAREQYF. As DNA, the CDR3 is TGTGCCAGCAGCTGGGACAGGGCACGCGAGCAGTACTTC.

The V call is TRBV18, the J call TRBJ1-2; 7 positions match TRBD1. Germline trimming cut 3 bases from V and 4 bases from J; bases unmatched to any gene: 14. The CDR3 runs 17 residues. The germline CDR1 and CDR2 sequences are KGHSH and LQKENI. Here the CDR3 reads CASSPSDRVGGSYGYTF. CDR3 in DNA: TGTGCCAGCTCACCCTCTGACAGGGTCGGGGGATCCTATGGCTACACCTTC.